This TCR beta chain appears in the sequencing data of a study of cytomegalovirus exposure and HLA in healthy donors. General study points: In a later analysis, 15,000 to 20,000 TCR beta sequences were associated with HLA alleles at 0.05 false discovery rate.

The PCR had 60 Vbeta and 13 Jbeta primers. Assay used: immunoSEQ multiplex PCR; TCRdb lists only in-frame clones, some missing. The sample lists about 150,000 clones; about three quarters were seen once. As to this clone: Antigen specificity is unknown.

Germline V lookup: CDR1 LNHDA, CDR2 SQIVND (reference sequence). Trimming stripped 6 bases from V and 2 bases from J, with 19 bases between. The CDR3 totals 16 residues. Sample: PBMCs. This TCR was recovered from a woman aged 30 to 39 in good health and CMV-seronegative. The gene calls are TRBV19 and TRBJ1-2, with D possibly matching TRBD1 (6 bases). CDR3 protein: CASRLGQRAKNYGYTF. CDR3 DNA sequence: TGTGCCAGTAGACTAGGACAGAGAGCAAAAAACTATGGCTACACCTTC.